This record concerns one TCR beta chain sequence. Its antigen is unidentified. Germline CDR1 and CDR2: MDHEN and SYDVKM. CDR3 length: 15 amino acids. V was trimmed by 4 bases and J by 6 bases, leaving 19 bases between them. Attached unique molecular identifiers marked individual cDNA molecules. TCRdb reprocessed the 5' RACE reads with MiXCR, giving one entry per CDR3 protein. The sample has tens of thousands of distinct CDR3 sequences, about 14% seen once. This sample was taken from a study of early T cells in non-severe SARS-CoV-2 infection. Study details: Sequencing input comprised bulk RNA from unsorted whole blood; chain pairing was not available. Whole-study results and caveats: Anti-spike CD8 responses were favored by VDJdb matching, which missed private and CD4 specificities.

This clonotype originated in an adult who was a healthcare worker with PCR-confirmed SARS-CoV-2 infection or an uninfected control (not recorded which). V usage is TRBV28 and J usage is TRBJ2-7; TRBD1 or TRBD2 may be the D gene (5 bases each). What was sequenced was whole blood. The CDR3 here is CASSSLGTETAEQYF. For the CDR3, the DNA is TGTGCCAGCAGTTCCCTCGGGACCGAGACGGCCGAGCAGTACTTC.